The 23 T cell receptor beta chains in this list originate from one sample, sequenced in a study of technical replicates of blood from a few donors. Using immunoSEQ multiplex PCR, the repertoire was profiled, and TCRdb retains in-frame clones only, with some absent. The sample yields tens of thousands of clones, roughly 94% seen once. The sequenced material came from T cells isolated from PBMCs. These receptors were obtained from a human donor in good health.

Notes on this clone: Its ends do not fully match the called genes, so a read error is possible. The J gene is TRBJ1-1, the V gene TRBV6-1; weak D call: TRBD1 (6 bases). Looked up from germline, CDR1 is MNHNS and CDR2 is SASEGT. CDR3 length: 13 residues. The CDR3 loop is CASTEGRGTEAFF. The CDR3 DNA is TGTGCCAGCACTGAAGGTAGGGGGACTGAAGCTTTCTTT.

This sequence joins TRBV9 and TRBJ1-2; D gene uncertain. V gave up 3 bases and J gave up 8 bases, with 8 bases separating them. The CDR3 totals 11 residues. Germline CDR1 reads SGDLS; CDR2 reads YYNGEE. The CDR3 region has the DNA TGTGCCAGCAGCGCACAATCCGGCTACACCTTC. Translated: CASSAQSGYTF.

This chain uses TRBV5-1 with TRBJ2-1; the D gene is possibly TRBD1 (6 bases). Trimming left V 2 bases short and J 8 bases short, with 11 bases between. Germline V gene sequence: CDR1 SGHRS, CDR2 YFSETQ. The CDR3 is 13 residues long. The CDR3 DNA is TGCGCCAGCAGCTTAGAGGGGGTTTATGAGCAGTTCTTC. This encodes CASSLEGVYEQFF. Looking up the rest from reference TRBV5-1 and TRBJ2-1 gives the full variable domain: KAGVTQTPRYLIKTRGQQVTLSCSPISGHRSVSWYQQTPGQGLQFLFEYFSETQRNKGNFPGRFSGRQFSNSRSEMNVSTLELGDSALYLCASSLEGVYEQFFGPGTRLTVL.

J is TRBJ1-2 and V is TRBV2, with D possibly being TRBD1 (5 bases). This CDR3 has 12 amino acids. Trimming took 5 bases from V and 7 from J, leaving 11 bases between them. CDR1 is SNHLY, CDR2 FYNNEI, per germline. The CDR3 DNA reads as TGTGCCAGCAGTAAAGAGCAGGGTGGCTACACCTTC. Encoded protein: CASSKEQGGYTF.

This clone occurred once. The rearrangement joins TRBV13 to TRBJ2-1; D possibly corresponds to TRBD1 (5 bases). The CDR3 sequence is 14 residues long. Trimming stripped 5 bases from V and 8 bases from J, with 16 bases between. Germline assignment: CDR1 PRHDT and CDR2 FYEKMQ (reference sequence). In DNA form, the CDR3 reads TGTGCCAGCAGCATTAGGGGCGGTCTGGATGAGCAGTTCTTC. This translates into CASSIRGGLDEQFF.

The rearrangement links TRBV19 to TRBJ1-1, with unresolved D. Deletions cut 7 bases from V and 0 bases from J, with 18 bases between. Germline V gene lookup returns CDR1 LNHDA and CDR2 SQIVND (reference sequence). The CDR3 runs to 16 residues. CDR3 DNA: TGTGCCAGTAATCTACTAGGTCTCGGCCTGAACACTGAAGCTTTCTTT. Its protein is CASNLLGLGLNTEAFF. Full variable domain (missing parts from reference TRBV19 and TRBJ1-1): DGGITQSPKYLFRKEGQNVTLSCEQNLNHDAMYWYRQDPGQGLRLIYYSQIVNDFQKGDIAEGYSVSREKKESFPLTVTSAQKNPTAFYLCASNLLGLGLNTEAFFGQGTRLTVV.

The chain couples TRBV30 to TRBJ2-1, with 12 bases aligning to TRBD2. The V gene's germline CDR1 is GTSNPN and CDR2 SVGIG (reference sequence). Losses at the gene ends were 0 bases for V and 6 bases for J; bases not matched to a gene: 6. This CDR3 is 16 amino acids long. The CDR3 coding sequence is TGTGCCTGGAGTGTAGGCTCTAGCGGGGGGGCCAATGAGCAGTTCTTC. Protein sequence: CAWSVGSSGGANEQFF.

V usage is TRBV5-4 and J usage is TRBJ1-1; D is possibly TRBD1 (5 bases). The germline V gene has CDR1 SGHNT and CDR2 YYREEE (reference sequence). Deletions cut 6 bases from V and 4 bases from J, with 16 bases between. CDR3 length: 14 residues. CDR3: CASTPGWGGTEAFF. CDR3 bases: TGTGCCAGCACCCCCGGGTGGGGGGGCACTGAAGCTTTCTTT.

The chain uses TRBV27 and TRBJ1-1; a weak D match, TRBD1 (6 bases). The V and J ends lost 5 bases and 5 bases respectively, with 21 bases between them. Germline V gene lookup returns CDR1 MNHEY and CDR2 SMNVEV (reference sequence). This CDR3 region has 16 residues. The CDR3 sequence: CASSEIPIRGITEAFF. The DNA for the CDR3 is TGTGCCAGCAGTGAGATCCCTATCAGGGGTATAACTGAAGCTTTCTTT.

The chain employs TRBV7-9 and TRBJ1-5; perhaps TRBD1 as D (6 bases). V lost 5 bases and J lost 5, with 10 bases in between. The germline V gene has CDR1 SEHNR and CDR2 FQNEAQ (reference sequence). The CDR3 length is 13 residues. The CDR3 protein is CASSLGGDQPQHF. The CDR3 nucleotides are TGTGCCAGCAGCCTAGGGGGGGATCAGCCCCAGCATTTT.

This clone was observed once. This CDR3 reads CASSFSGTGELNTEAFF. Written as DNA, the CDR3 is TGTGCCAGCAGCTTTTCCGGGACAGGGGAGTTGAACACTGAAGCTTTCTTT. The V call is TRBV7-9, the J call TRBJ1-1; 10 bases are a match to TRBD1. The CDR3 sequence is 17 residues long. V gave up 3 bases and J gave up 0 bases; unmatched junction bases: 7. Germline CDR1 and CDR2: SEHNR and FQNEAQ (reference sequence).

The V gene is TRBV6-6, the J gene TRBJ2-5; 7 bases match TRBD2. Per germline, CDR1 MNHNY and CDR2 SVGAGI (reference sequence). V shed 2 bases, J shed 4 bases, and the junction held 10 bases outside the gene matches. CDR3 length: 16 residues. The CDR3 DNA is TGTGCCAGCAGTTACCCACTAGCGACCGGAGGAGAGACCCAGTACTTC. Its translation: CASSYPLATGGETQYF.

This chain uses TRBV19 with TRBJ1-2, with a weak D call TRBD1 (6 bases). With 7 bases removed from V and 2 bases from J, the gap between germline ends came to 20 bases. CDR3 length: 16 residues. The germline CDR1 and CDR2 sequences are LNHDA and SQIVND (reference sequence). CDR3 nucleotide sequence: TGTGCCAGTACCTCATCCTCCAGGGGAAGGAACTATGGCTACACCTTC. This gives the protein CASTSSSRGRNYGYTF.

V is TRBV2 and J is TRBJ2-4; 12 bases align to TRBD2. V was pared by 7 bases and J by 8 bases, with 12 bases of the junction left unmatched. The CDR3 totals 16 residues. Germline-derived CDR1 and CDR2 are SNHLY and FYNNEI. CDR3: CASNAGTSGRRYIQYF. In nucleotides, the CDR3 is TGTGCCAGCAACGCTGGCACTAGCGGGAGGAGATACATTCAGTACTTC.

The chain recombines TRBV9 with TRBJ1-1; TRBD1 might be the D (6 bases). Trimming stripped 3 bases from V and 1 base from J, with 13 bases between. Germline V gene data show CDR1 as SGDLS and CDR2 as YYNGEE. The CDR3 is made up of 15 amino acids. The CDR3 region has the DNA TGTGCCAGCAGCGCAAGGGGGAACCCGAACACTGAAGCTTTCTTT. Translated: CASSARGNPNTEAFF.

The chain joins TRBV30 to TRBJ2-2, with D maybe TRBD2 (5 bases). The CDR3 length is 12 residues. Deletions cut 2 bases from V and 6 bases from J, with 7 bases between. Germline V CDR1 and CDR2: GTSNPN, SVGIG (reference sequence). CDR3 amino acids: CAWSTGAGELFF. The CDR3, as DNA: TGTGCCTGGAGTACCGGGGCCGGGGAGCTGTTTTTT.

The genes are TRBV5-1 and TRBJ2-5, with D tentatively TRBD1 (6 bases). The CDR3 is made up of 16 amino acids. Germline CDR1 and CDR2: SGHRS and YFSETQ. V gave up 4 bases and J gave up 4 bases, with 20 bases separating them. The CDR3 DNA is TGCGCCAGCAGCACTGCAGGGGTCGTAGAAGGAGAGACCCAGTACTTC. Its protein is CASSTAGVVEGETQYF. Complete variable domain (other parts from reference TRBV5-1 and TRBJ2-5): KAGVTQTPRYLIKTRGQQVTLSCSPISGHRSVSWYQQTPGQGLQFLFEYFSETQRNKGNFPGRFSGRQFSNSRSEMNVSTLELGDSALYLCASSTAGVVEGETQYFGPGTRLLVL.

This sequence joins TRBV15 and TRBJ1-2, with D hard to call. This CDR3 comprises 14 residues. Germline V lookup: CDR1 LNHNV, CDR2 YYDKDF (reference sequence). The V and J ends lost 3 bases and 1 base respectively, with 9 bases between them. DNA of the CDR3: TGTGCCACCAGCAGCGGCGCGGTTAACTATGGCTACACCTTC. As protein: CATSSGAVNYGYTF.

CDR3 DNA: TGTGCCAGCAGTTACTCGGAGACCGGGTCCTACGAGCAGTACTTC. Its translation: CASSYSETGSYEQYF. This chain uses TRBV6-5 with TRBJ2-7; D uncertain. Germline V CDR1 and CDR2: MNHEY, SVGAGI. The CDR3 extends over 15 amino acids. V gave up 0 bases and J gave up 1 base, with 10 bases separating them.

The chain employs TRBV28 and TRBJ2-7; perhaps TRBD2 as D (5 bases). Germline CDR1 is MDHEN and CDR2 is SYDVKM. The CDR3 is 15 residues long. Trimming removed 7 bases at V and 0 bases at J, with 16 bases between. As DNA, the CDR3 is TGTGCCAGCACCCTATCGGGGTCCTCCTCCTACGAGCAGTACTTC. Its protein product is CASTLSGSSSYEQYF.

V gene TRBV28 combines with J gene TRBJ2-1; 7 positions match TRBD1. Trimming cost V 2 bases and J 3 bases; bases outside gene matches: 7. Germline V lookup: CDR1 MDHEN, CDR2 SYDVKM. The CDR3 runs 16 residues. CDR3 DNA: TGTGCCAGCAGTTTACCCAGGGGGTCGGGCTACAATGAGCAGTTCTTC. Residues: CASSLPRGSGYNEQFF. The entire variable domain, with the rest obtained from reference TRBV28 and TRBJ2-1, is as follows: DVKVTQSSRYLVKRTGEKVFLECVQDMDHENMFWYRQDPGLGLRLIYFSYDVKMKEKGDIPEGYSVSREKKERFSLILESASTNQTSMYLCASSLPRGSGYNEQFFGPGTRLTVL.

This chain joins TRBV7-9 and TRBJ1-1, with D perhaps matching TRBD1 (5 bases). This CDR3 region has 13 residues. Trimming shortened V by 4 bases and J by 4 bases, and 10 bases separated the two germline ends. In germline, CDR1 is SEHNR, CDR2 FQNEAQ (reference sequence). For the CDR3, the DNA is TGTGCCAGCAGCTCAGGGTTGGTCACTGAAGCTTTCTTT. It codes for CASSSGLVTEAFF.

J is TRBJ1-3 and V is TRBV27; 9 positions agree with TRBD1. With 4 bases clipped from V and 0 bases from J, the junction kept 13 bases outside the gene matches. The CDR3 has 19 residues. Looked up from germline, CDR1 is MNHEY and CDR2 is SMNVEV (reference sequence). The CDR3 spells CASSSPRDRAHLSGNTIYF. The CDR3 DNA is TGTGCCAGCAGTTCCCCCCGGGACAGGGCTCACCTCTCTGGAAACACCATATATTTT.